These 9 T cell receptor beta chains were sequenced from one sample in a study of Graves' ophthalmopathy and Graves' hyperthyroidism. RNA transcripts served as template for amplifying TCR beta CDR3 sequences. The library came from an HTBI-primed first-round RT-PCR and a second-round multiplex PCR. MiXCR was run by TCRdb on the multiplex PCR reads, yielding one entry per CDR3 protein. The table records just over 400,000 distinct CDR3 sequences, 21% of them present only once. Sequencing used peripheral blood. The receptors come from a young woman with stable Graves' hyperthyroidism.

The gene calls are TRBV6-2 or TRBV6-3 and TRBJ2-2; D possibly corresponds to TRBD1 (5 bases). V was cut by 2 bases and J by 6 bases, with 13 bases left in between. This CDR3 has 15 residues. Germline-derived CDR1 and CDR2 are MNHEY and SVGEGT. The CDR3 loop reads CASSYIGHPAGELFF. The CDR3 DNA is TGTGCCAGCAGTTACATTGGACACCCCGCCGGGGAGCTGTTTTTT.

For this clonotype: A much larger clone differs by one base, so this may be a read error. The gene calls are TRBV28 and TRBJ2-7; 9 bases agree with TRBD2. The V gene's germline CDR1 is MDHEN and CDR2 SYDVKM. The CDR3 loop spans 14 amino acids. The CDR3 DNA sequence: TGTGCCAGCAGTCCTAGCGGGGCCTCCTACGAGCGGTACTTC. It is translated as CASSPSGASYERYF.

The chain links TRBV27 to TRBJ2-5; D unresolved. Trimming stripped 5 bases from V and 5 bases from J, with 12 bases between. The CDR3 sequence is 13 residues long. CDR1 MNHEY and CDR2 SMNVEV come from the germline V gene (reference sequence). The CDR3 protein is CASSPRSFETQYF. Written as DNA, the CDR3 is TGTGCCAGCAGTCCCCGCTCGTTTGAGACCCAGTACTTC.

This clonotype has ten or more counts. The chain employs TRBV12-3 or TRBV12-4 and TRBJ1-2; D ambiguous. V was trimmed by 0 bases and J by 4 bases, leaving 9 bases between them. The CDR3 contains 14 residues. CDR3 sequence (DNA): TGTGCCAGCAGTTTAGCCGGAGTCTTCTATGGCTACACCTTC. Amino acid sequence: CASSLAGVFYGYTF.

The sample holds many counts of this clonotype. This may stem from a read error, because a much larger clone lies one nucleotide away. The chain has TRBV12-3 or TRBV12-4 and TRBJ1-2; TRBD1 matches 10 bases. J was trimmed by 7 bases and V by 5 bases; bases with no gene match: 1. This CDR3 comprises 12 residues. DNA for the CDR3: TGTGCCAGCAGTCGGGACAGGGGTGGCTACACCTTC. Its translation: CASSRDRGGYTF.

V is TRBV20-1 and J is TRBJ2-7; D is possibly TRBD2 (6 bases). In germline, CDR1 is DFQATT, CDR2 SNEGSKA (reference sequence). Trimming cost V 0 bases and J 3 bases, with 9 bases left between them. This CDR3 is built from 13 residues. The CDR3 reads CSAREAGIYEQYF. Here the CDR3 DNA reads TGCAGTGCTAGAGAAGCGGGTATCTACGAGCAGTACTTC.

The rearrangement uses TRBV6-2 or TRBV6-3 and TRBJ1-2; D is uncertain. The CDR3 has 13 residues. Germline V gene lookup returns CDR1 MNHEY and CDR2 SVGEGT. Trimming removed 6 bases from V and 4 bases from J, with 12 bases in between. The CDR3 loop is CASSTHQIYGYTF. CDR3 DNA sequence: TGTGCCAGCAGCACCCATCAGATCTATGGCTACACCTTC.

This clonotype has a handful of counts. The CDR3 nucleotides read TGTGCCAGCATCCCCGGAGGGGGTCGTGGCTACACCTTC. It specifies CASIPGGGRGYTF. The chain is built from TRBV6-2 or TRBV6-3 and TRBJ1-2; maybe TRBD1 (6 bases). The CDR3 consists of 13 residues. From germline, CDR1 is MNHEY and CDR2 SVGEGT. The V end lost 7 bases, the J end lost 7 bases, and 16 bases lay between the germline ends.

This clonotype showed up just a few times. No conserved phenylalanine or tryptophan ends this CDR3, so it is likely a read error. The DNA is omitted, as the CDR3 cannot be located on it reliably, and the CDR3 follows TCRdb's listing. This chain uses TRBV18 with TRBJ2-7; the table's D call, TRBD2, was not checked against the DNA. The CDR3 totals 13 residues, both ends included. CDR1 and CDR2 (germline): KGHSH, LQKENI. Here the CDR3 reads CASSPSNGLAGEL.